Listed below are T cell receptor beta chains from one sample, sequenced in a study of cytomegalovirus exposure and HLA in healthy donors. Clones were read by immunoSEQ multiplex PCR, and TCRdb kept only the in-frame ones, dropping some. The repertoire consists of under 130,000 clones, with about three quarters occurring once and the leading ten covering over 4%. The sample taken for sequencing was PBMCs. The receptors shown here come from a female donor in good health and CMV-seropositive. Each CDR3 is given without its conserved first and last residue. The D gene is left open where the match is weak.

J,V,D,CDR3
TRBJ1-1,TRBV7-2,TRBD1,ASRPRTGGGGEAF
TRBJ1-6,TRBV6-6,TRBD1,ASSTMGQANSPLH
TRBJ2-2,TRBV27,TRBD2,ASSLRVQAGAPTGELF
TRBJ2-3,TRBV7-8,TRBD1,ASSLEFGTGMDTQY
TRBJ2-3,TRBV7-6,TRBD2,ASSPSGGSSTDTQY
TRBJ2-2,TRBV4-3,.,ASSHVGRDTGELF
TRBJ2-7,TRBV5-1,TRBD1,ASSTQRTGSYEQY
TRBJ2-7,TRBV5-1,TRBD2,ASSLGLAPYEQY
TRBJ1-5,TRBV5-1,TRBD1,ASSLGGTEDQPQH
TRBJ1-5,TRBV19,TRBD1,ASSTTGGQDQPQH
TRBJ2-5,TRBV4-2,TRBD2,ASSSGTSGQETQY
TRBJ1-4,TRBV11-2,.,ASSLDFGEKLF
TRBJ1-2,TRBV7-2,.,ASSLRTDNYGYT
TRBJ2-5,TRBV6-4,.,ASSGHRLETQY
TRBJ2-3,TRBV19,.,ASSIGPSTDTQY
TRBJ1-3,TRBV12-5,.,ASAPRVGNTIY
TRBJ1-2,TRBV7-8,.,ASRGGTPINYGYT
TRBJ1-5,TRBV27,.,ASSSLPHRGNQPQH
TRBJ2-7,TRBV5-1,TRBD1,ASSSFGQGYEQY
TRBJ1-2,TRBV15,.,ATSRDRLNYGYT
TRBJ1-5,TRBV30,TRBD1,AWSAQGDRPQH
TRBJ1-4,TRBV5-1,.,ASSLADRGTNEKLF
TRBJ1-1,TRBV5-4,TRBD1,ASSRDRRRSDTEAF
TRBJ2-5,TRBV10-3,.,AISELASETQY
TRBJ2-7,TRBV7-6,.,ASSLAPVDSYEQY
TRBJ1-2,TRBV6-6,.,ASSYSDSYGYT
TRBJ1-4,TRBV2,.,ASSTSGAANEKLF
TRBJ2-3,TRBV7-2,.,ASSSFTDTQY
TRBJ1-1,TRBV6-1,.,ASSETGRGAF
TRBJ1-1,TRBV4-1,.,ASSPLAGRNTEAF
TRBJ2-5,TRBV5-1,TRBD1,ASSYGTGGGETQY
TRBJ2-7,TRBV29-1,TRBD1,SVEFLGTGNRQTYEQY
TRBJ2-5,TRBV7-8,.,ASSFGQQETQY
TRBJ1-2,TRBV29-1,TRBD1,SVGGQGSRGYT
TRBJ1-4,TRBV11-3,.,ASSLERATNEKLF
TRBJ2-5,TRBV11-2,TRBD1,ASSPDRGETQY
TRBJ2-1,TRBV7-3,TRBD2,ASSHGPSGNEQF
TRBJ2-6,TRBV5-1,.,ASSVGGGANVLT
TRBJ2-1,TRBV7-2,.,ASSPDSPGAYNEQF
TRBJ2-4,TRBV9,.,ASSPTDSLAKNIQY
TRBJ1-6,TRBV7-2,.,ASSLVRSHKGTQDSPLH
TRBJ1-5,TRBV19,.,ASSIQGTSNQPQH
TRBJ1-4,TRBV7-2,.,ASNLGEREKLF
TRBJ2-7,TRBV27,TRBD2,ASSLSIAGGAYEQY
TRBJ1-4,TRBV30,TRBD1,AWSGGQGFGEKLF
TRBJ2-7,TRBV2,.,ASSANPYEQY
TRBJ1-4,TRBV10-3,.,AIGERKEKLF
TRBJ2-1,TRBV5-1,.,ASNPSLAGNEQF
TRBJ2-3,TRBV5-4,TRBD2,ASSLRLAGTDTQY
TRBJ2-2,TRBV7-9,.,ASSLGGGGNTGELF